This T cell receptor (beta chain) was sequenced during a study of identical twins. Overall study findings and caveats: Sharing of beta out-of-frame sequences by twins showed a weaker excess. These conclusions were based on statistical analysis (cross-sectional, not following the same donors). Models, which agreed with sharing between unrelated individuals, nonetheless underestimated the out-of-frame TCR alpha sharing seen in monozygotic twins.

This clonotype showed up just a few times. Its antigen is not known. TCRdb itself ran the 5' RACE reads through MiXCR, one entry per CDR3 protein. The table shows roughly 350,000 distinct CDR3 sequences, with about 9% occurring only once. All donors were healthy Caucasians. Material for sequencing was naive T cells sorted from blood. The source is a woman aged 45 to 65 in good health.

The CDR3 is CSVGDSHNQPQHF. The CDR3 DNA is TGCAGCGTTGGAGACAGCCACAATCAGCCCCAGCATTTT. The chain combines TRBV29-1 with TRBJ1-5, with D perhaps TRBD1 (5 bases). Trimming removed 4 bases at V and 3 bases at J, with 10 bases between. This CDR3 has 13 amino acids. The germline CDR1 and CDR2 sequences are SQVTM and ANQGSEA.